A single T cell receptor (beta chain) is shown here with its context. Antigen specificity is unknown. The study reverse transcribed the entire isolated RNA, so it sequenced expressed TCRB transcripts. This table comes from immunoSEQ multiplex PCR, and its TCRdb copy is limited to in-frame clones, with some not included. This sample carries some 150,000 clones, roughly 10% of them seen once, and the ten largest clones take approximately 0.69%. This record belongs to a study of beta chain features in type 1 diabetes. Points from the study as a whole: Reads derived from cDNA could over-represent cells showing high TCR expression.

Germline lookup yields CDR1 LNHNV and CDR2 YYDKDF (reference sequence). CDR3 length equals 14 residues. The V and J ends lost 5 bases and 2 bases respectively, with 10 bases between them. Sorting based on CD45RO/CCR7/CD25/CD127/CD95/CD27 separated CD4+ naive, central memory, regulatory and stem cell-like memory cells. Purities in excess of 98% were seen in all sorted populations. The chain couples TRBV15 to TRBJ1-3; D unclear. This sequence originates from a woman in her thirties or forties in good health. Material for sequencing was central memory CD4+ T cells from blood. CDR3 residues: CATSGYGTGNTIYF. The CDR3 DNA reads TGTGCCACCAGCGGATACGGGACTGGAAACACCATATATTTT.